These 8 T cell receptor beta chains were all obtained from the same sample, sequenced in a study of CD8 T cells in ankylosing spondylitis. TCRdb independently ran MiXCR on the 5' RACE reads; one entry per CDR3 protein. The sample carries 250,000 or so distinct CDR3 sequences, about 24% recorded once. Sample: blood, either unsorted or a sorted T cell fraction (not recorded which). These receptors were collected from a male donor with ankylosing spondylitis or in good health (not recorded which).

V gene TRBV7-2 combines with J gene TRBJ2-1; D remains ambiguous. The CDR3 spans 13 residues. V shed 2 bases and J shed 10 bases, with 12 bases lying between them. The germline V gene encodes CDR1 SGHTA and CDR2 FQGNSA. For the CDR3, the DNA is TGTGCCAGCAGCTTAACAGTGTTTTGGGAGCAGTTCTTC. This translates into CASSLTVFWEQFF.

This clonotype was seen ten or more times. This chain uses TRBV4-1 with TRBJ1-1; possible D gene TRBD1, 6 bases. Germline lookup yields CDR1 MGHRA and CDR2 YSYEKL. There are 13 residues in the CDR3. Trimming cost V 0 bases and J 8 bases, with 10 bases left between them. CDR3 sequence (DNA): TGCGCCAGCAGCCAAGAATGGGGGCAGGAAGCTTTCTTT. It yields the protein CASSQEWGQEAFF.

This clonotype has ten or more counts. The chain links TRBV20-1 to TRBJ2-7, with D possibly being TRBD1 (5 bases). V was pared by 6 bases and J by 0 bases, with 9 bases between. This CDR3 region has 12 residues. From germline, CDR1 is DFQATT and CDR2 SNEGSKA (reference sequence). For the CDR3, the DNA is TGCAGTGCAGGGGAAGCCTCCTACGAGCAGTACTTC. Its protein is CSAGEASYEQYF.

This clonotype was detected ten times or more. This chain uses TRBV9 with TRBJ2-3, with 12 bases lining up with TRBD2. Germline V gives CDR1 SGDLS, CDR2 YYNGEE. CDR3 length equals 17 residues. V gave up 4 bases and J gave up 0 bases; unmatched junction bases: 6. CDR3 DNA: TGTGCCAGCAGCCGTGGACTAGCGGGATCTAGCACAGATACGCAGTATTTT. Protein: CASSRGLAGSSTDTQYF.

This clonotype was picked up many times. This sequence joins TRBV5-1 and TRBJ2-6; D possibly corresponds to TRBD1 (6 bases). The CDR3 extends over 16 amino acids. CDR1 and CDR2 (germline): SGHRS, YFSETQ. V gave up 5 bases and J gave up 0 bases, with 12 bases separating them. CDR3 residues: CASSGQPSSGANVLTF. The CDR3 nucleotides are TGCGCCAGCAGTGGACAGCCGAGCTCTGGGGCCAACGTCCTGACTTTC.

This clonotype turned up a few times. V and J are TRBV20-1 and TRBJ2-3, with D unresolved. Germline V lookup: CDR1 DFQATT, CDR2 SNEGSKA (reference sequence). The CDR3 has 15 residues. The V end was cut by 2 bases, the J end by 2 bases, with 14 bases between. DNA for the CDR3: TGCAGTGCTAGATTCGCGAGCCCGAACACAGATACGCAGTATTTT. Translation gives CSARFASPNTDTQYF.

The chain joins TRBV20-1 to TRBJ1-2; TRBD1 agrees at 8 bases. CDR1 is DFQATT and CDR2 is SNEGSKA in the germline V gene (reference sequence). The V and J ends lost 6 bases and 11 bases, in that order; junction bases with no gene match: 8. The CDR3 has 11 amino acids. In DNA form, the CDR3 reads TGCAGTGCCCCTGGGACAGGCGGTTACACCTTC. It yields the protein CSAPGTGGYTF.

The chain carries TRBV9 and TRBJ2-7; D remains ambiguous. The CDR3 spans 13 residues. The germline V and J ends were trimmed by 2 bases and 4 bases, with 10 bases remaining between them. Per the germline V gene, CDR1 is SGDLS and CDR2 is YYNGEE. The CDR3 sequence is CASSVAPLYEQYF. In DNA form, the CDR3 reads TGTGCCAGCAGCGTGGCCCCTCTTTACGAGCAGTACTTC.